This T cell receptor beta chain was sequenced during a study of PD-L1 blockade in urothelial cancer. As for the study in general: Dosed intravenously at 1,200 mg every 3 weeks, atezolizumab was initiated by patients around 2014.

This clone was detected only a few times. Assay used: immunoSEQ multiplex PCR; TCRdb lists only in-frame clones, some missing. The sample has tens of thousands of clones, around four fifths seen once. Time point noted: pretreatment peripheral blood. Germline CDR1 reads DFQATT; CDR2 reads SNEGSKA (reference sequence). V was pared by 4 bases and J by 7 bases, with 10 bases between. This CDR3 is 11 amino acids long. This clonotype originated in a man aged 35 to 55 with urothelial cancer. V usage is TRBV20-1 and J usage is TRBJ1-1; D is unresolved. The sample in question was PBMCs, obtained around atezolizumab (anti-PD-L1) treatment. The CDR3 DNA is TGCAGTGCTAATCTTGGGCGTGAAGCTTTCTTT. Amino acid sequence: CSANLGREAFF.